The sequence of this T cell receptor (beta chain) was determined in a study of blood T cell repertoires in COVID-19. Background on the study: COVID-19 samples collected from the United States, Italy and Spain covered acute and convalescent phases. Sources were T cells, B-cell-depleted T cells, or PBMCs; the material itself was cDNA or gDNA.

The method was immunoSEQ multiplex PCR; TCRdb's version includes in-frame clones alone and lacks a portion of them. The sample has about 140,000 clones, about 79% seen once. The sequence came from a woman of 80 years or more with active or convalescent COVID-19. Sequenced input: peripheral blood.

The CDR3 reads CASSQFMGQKNGYTF. CDR3 in DNA: TGCGCCAGCAGTCAATTCATGGGACAAAAAAATGGCTACACCTTC. The chain is built from TRBV23-1 and TRBJ1-2, with D perhaps TRBD1 (6 bases). TRBV23-1 belongs to the ORF category, with a function that is uncertain. This CDR3 is built from 15 residues. Trimming shortened V by 1 base and J by 6 bases, and 15 bases separated the two germline ends.